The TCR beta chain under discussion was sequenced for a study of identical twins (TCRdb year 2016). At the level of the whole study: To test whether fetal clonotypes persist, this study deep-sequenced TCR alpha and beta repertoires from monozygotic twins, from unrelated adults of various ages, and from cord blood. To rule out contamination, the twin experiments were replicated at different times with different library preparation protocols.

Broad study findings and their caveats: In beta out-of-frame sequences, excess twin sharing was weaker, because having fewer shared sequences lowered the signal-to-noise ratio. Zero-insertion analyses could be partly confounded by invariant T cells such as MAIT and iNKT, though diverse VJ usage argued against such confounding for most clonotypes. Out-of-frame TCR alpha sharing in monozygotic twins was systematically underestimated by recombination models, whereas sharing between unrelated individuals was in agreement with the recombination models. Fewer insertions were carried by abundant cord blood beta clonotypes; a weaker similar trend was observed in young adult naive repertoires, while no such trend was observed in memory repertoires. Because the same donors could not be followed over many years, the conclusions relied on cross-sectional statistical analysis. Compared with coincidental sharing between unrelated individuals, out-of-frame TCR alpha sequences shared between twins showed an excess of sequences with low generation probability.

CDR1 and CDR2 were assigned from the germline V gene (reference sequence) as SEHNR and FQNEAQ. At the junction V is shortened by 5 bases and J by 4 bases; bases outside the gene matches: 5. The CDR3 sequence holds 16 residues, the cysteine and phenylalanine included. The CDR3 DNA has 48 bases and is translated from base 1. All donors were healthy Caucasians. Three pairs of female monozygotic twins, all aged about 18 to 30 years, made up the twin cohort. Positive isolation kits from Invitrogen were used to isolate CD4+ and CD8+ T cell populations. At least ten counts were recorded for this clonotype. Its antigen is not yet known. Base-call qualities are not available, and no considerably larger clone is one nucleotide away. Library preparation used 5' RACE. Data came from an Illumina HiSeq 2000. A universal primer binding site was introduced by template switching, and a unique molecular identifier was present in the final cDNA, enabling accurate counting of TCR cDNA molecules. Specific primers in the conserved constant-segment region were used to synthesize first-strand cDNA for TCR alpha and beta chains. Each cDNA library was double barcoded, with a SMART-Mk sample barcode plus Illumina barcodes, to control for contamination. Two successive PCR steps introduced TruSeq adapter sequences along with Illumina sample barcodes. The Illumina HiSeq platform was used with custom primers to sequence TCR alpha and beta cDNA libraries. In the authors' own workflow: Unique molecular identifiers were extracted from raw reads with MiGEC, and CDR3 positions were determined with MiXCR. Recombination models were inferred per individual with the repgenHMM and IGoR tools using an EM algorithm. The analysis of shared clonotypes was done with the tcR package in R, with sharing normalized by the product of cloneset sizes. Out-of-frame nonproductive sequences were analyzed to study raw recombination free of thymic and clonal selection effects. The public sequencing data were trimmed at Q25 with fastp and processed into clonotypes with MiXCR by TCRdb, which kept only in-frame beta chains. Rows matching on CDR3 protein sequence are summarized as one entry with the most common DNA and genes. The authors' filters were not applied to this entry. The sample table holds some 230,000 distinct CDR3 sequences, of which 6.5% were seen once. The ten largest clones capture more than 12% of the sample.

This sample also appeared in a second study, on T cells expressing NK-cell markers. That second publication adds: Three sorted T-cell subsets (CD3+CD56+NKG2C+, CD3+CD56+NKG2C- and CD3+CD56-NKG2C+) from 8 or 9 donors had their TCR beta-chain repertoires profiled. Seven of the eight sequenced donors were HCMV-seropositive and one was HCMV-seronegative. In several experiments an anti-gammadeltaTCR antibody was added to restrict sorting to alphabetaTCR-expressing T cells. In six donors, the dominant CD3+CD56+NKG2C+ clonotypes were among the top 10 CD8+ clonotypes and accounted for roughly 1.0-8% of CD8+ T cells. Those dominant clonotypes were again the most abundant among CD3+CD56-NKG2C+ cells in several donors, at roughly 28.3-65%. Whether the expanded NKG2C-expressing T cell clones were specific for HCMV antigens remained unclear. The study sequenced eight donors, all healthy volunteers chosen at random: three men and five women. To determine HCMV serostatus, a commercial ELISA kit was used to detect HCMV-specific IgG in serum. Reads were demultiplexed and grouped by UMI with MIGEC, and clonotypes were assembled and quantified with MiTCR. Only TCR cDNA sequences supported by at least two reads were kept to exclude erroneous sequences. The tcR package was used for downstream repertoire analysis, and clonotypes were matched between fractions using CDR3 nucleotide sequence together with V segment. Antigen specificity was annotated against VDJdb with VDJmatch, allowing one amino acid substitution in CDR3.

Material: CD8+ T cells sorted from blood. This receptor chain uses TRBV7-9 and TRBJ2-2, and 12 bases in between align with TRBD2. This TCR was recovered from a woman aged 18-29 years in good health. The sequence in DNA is TGTGCCAGCAGCCCTAGCGGGAGGGCCCCCACCGGGGAGCTGTTTTTT. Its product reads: CASSPSGRAPTGELFF.